This entry lists 23 T cell receptor beta chains sequenced from one sample in a study of a mutant IDH1 vaccine in newly diagnosed glioma. Their specific antigens are unknown. Assay used: immunoSEQ multiplex PCR; TCRdb lists only in-frame clones, some missing. Of more than 60,000 clones listed, roughly 74% are singletons. As to time point: week 35, safety follow-up. Every vaccine dose comprised 300 ug of mutant IDH1 20-mer peptide plus topical imiquimod. Sequenced here: PBMCs, sampled from a glioma patient whose treatment included an IDH1 peptide vaccine. These receptors originate from a man between 50 and 59 years old with glioma.

This CDR3 is CASSSRLDGYTF. The CDR3 nucleotides are TGTGCCAGCAGTTCCCGTTTAGATGGCTACACCTTC. The chain has TRBV27 and TRBJ1-2; no clear D gene. The CDR3 has 12 residues. Germline V gene sequence: CDR1 MNHEY, CDR2 SMNVEV (reference sequence). The V end was cut by 4 bases, the J end by 6 bases, with 9 bases between.

There are a few counts of this clone. The chain recombines TRBV4-3 with TRBJ1-5, with D tentatively TRBD1 (6 bases). V was trimmed by 4 bases and J by 6 bases, leaving 16 bases between them. The CDR3 consists of 15 residues. The V gene's germline CDR1 is LGHNA and CDR2 YSLEER. This chain's CDR3 is CASSPSWGARQPQHF. The CDR3 DNA reads TGCGCCAGCAGCCCAAGTTGGGGGGCTCGTCAGCCCCAGCATTTT.

The chain links TRBV30 to TRBJ1-1; 7 bases are a match to TRBD1. The ends lost 4 bases at V and 4 bases at J; junction bases unmatched: 9. This CDR3 contains 14 residues. Germline V lookup: CDR1 GTSNPN, CDR2 SVGIG (reference sequence). The CDR3 nucleotides are TGTGCCTGGAACAATCAGGGGGACGGCACTGAAGCTTTCTTT. It codes for CAWNNQGDGTEAFF. The full variable domain, its missing parts supplied by reference TRBV30 and TRBJ1-1, is SQTIHQWPATLVQPVGSPLSLECTVEGTSNPNLYWYRQAAGRGLQLLFYSVGIGQISSEVPQNLSASRPQDRQFILSSKKLLLSDSGFYLCAWNNQGDGTEAFFGQGTRLTVV.

V gene TRBV2 combines with J gene TRBJ1-5; a possible D gene is TRBD1 (6 bases). V lost 2 bases, J lost 3 bases, and 8 bases lay in between. CDR3 length: 14 amino acids. The V gene's germline CDR1 is SNHLY and CDR2 FYNNEI. This CDR3 is CASSEWDNNQPQHF. The CDR3 coding sequence is TGTGCCAGCAGTGAATGGGACAACAATCAGCCCCAGCATTTT.

This chain links TRBV30 with TRBJ2-7; 11 nucleotides line up with TRBD2. Looked up from germline, CDR1 is GTSNPN and CDR2 is SVGIG (reference sequence). The V gene end was trimmed by 2 bases and the J gene end by 7 bases; junction bases not matched to a gene: 4. CDR3 length: 13 residues. CDR3 protein: CAWSSSGGREQYF. The DNA for the CDR3 is TGTGCCTGGAGTTCTAGCGGGGGGCGGGAGCAGTACTTC.

V usage is TRBV9 and J usage is TRBJ2-5, with 9 bases aligning to TRBD2. J gave up 1 base and V 3 bases, and 4 bases lay outside the gene matches. CDR3 size: 15 residues. Looked up from germline, CDR1 is SGDLS and CDR2 is YYNGEE. CDR3 protein: CASSGGGGVQETQYF. CDR3 DNA: TGTGCCAGCAGCGGCGGCGGGGGGGTCCAAGAGACCCAGTACTTC.

The V gene is TRBV5-1, the J gene TRBJ2-7; D possibly matches TRBD1 or TRBD2 (5 bases each). The CDR3 runs to 14 residues. V was trimmed by 2 bases and J by 2 bases, leaving 11 bases between them. CDR1 and CDR2 (germline): SGHRS, YFSETQ. The CDR3 sequence is CASSFRDGTYEQYF. CDR3 DNA sequence: TGCGCCAGCAGCTTTAGGGACGGAACCTACGAGCAGTACTTC. Variable domain in full (rest from reference TRBV5-1 and TRBJ2-7): KAGVTQTPRYLIKTRGQQVTLSCSPISGHRSVSWYQQTPGQGLQFLFEYFSETQRNKGNFPGRFSGRQFSNSRSEMNVSTLELGDSALYLCASSFRDGTYEQYFGPGTRLTVT.

The chain employs TRBV5-1 and TRBJ2-3, with D hard to call. Germline V gene data show CDR1 as SGHRS and CDR2 as YFSETQ. There are 14 residues in the CDR3. Trimming stripped 1 base from V and 3 bases from J, with 9 bases between. The CDR3 region is CASSLTNPTDTQYF. The CDR3 nucleotides read TGCGCCAGCAGCTTGACTAACCCTACAGATACGCAGTATTTT.

The CDR3 region has the DNA TGTGCCAGAGGGACTAGCGGAACCTACGAGCAGTACTTC. Amino acid sequence: CARGTSGTYEQYF. The chain links TRBV2 to TRBJ2-7; 11 bases fit TRBD2. Germline-derived CDR1 and CDR2 are SNHLY and FYNNEI. J was trimmed by 2 bases and V by 9 bases; bases with no gene match: 3. CDR3 length: 13 residues.

V usage is TRBV7-2 and J usage is TRBJ2-1; tentative D call: TRBD2 (5 bases). V lost 3 bases and J 0 bases, leaving 9 bases between the germline ends. CDR3 length: 15 residues. Germline V gives CDR1 SGHTA, CDR2 FQGNSA. Written as DNA, the CDR3 is TGTGCCAGCAGCTTGGGAGAAAGCTCCTACAATGAGCAGTTCTTC. It is translated as CASSLGESSYNEQFF.

This sequence joins TRBV29-1 and TRBJ2-1; 8 nucleotides line up with TRBD2. After removal of 7 bases from V and 4 bases from J, the junction contained 9 bases not matched to a gene. Germline CDR1 is SQVTM and CDR2 is ANQGSEA. This CDR3 contains 14 residues. CDR3 sequence reads: CSGRGGPLYNEQFF. CDR3 DNA sequence: TGCAGCGGCCGGGGGGGCCCCCTTTACAATGAGCAGTTCTTC.

This chain uses TRBV10-2 with TRBJ1-5; 8 nucleotides match TRBD1. CDR3 size: 14 residues. Germline-derived CDR1 and CDR2 are WSHSY and SAAADI. V shed 3 bases, J shed 5 bases, and the junction held 3 bases outside the gene matches. The CDR3 nucleotides are TGCGCCAGCAGTGACGGACAGGGATATCAGCCCCAGCATTTT. Its protein product is CASSDGQGYQPQHF.

In this sample, this clone turned up a few times. The genes are TRBV7-9 and TRBJ2-3, with 8 bases identical to TRBD2. CDR1 is SEHNR and CDR2 is FQNEAQ in the germline V gene (reference sequence). V shed 8 bases and J 2 bases; nucleotides not matched to a gene: 3. The CDR3 totals 13 residues. CDR3 region: CASRGLATDTQYF. CDR3 DNA sequence: TGTGCCAGCCGAGGACTAGCCACAGATACGCAGTATTTT. The whole variable domain, remainder taken from reference TRBV7-9 and TRBJ2-3, is DTGVSQNPRHKITKRGQNVTFRCDPISEHNRLYWYRQTLGQGPEFLTYFQNEAQLEKSRLLSDRFSAERPKGSFSTLEIQRTEQGDSAMYLCASRGLATDTQYFGPGTRLTVL.

The chain couples TRBV7-9 to TRBJ2-7; 11 bases line up with TRBD1. CDR1 and CDR2 from the germline V gene are SEHNR and FQNEAQ (reference sequence). V lost 5 bases and J lost 4; bases outside the gene matches: 4. The CDR3 runs to 14 residues. Here the CDR3 DNA reads TGTGCCAGCAGCCCCCGGGACAGGGGGTACGAGCAGTACTTC. Translating gives CASSPRDRGYEQYF.

J is TRBJ1-4 and V is TRBV28; 9 positions agree with TRBD1. The CDR3 extends over 15 amino acids. CDR1 is MDHEN and CDR2 is SYDVKM in the germline V gene. After removal of 5 bases from V and 3 bases from J, the junction contained 4 bases not matched to a gene. The CDR3 DNA reads TGTGCCAGCAGTCCTGGGGACAGGGCTAATGAAAAACTGTTTTTT. This gives the protein CASSPGDRANEKLFF.

This clone showed up just once. V usage is TRBV6-1 and J usage is TRBJ1-3; D call uncertain. This CDR3 has 15 amino acids. V was cut by 4 bases and J by 0 bases, with 10 bases left in between. Germline V gives CDR1 MNHNS, CDR2 SASEGT. The CDR3 sequence: CASSVIRNSGNTIYF. CDR3 DNA sequence: TGTGCCAGCAGTGTTATACGGAACTCTGGAAACACCATATATTTT.

The gene calls are TRBV5-6 and TRBJ1-5; TRBD1 aligns across 10 bases. Germline values: CDR1 SGHDT, CDR2 YYEEEE. The CDR3 has 15 amino acids. V lost 3 bases and J lost 7; bases outside the gene matches: 7. CDR3 loop: CASSWGQGHGQPQHF. The CDR3, as DNA: TGTGCCAGCAGCTGGGGACAGGGGCATGGGCAGCCCCAGCATTTT.

J is TRBJ2-7 and V is TRBV7-2; 7 bases are a match to TRBD1. This CDR3 is built from 14 residues. Germline V lookup: CDR1 SGHTA, CDR2 FQGNSA. V was pared by 3 bases and J by 2 bases, with 4 bases of the junction left unmatched. CDR3 bases: TGTGCCAGCAGCTTCCACAGGGGCCCCTACGAGCAGTACTTC. Translating it yields CASSFHRGPYEQYF.

The V call is TRBV29-1, the J call TRBJ2-1; tentatively, D is TRBD1 (5 bases). The CDR3 runs to 14 residues. Germline CDR1 reads SQVTM; CDR2 reads ANQGSEA. With 3 bases removed from V and 5 bases from J, the gap between germline ends came to 14 bases. The CDR3 DNA follows: TGCAGCGTTGATTCCGAACCCAGGGACAATGAGCAGTTCTTC. Translating it yields CSVDSEPRDNEQFF.

The chain couples TRBV5-4 to TRBJ1-4; 10 nucleotides match TRBD1. Germline V gene lookup returns CDR1 SGHNT and CDR2 YYREEE (reference sequence). This CDR3 has 15 residues. Unmatched junction bases numbered 4, after V lost 2 bases and J lost 6 bases. Here the CDR3 DNA reads TGTGCCAGCAGCTTACGGGACAGGGGACATGAAAAACTGTTTTTT. Its protein product is CASSLRDRGHEKLFF.

This sequence joins TRBV7-8 and TRBJ1-4; D not resolved. Germline V CDR1 and CDR2: SGHVS, FQNEAQ. The V gene lost 5 bases and the J gene lost 7 bases, with 14 bases spanning the gap. This CDR3 has 14 amino acids. The CDR3, as DNA: TGTGCCAGCAGCCCTTGGGCGATGGTTGAAAAACTGTTTTTT. Protein: CASSPWAMVEKLFF.

The chain uses TRBV5-1 and TRBJ1-2, with D hard to call. Trimming shortened V by 4 bases and J by 0 bases, and 10 bases separated the two germline ends. Germline CDR1 SGHRS, CDR2 YFSETQ. CDR3 length equals 14 residues. CDR3 in DNA: TGCGCCAGCAGCCCTGTGAGGGCTAACTATGGCTACACCTTC. Translation gives CASSPVRANYGYTF.

This clone showed up just once. As DNA, the CDR3 is TGTGCCAGCAGCTTAGCTCCGGGACAGTCTTTGCAGCCCCAGCATTTT. Protein sequence: CASSLAPGQSLQPQHF. The J gene is TRBJ1-5, the V gene TRBV7-2; the match to TRBD1 covers 7 bases. Germline V gives CDR1 SGHTA, CDR2 FQGNSA. The CDR3 sequence is 16 residues long. The V segment lost 0 bases and the J segment 7 bases; nucleotides outside the gene matches: 9.